The entry below gives a single T cell receptor beta chain sequence along with its context. It has no known antigen specificity. There are no base qualities to consult, and no much larger clone falls within one base. This entry belongs to a study of post-analysis software for immune sequencing data (dated by TCRdb to the mid-2010s). A note on the overall study: Relapsing-remitting, secondary progressive and progressive-relapsing multiple sclerosis were recorded as disease courses, and subtype annotation was lacking for some patients. A subset of samples was prepared in parallel using single-end sample barcoding, then pooled and co-amplified after Illumina adapter ligation. The multiple sclerosis patient repertoires were compared with about a dozen previously published healthy control repertoires from donors aged about 6 to 26 years.

Reading from cysteine to phenylalanine, the CDR3 counts 15 amino acids. Only the CDR3 DNA stays, 45 bases, in frame from base 1. Trimming removed 4 bases from V and 9 bases from J, leaving 16 bases between the germline ends. The germline V gene (reference sequence) specifies LGHDT as CDR1 and YNNKEL as CDR2. The library was prepared using PCR. This sample was sequenced with an Illumina HiSeq 2500. Unique molecular identifiers were incorporated into TCR beta cDNA libraries to reduce PCR and sequencing biases. Approximately 500,000 cDNA molecules were obtained for every 1 to 10 million input T cells, so each molecule roughly corresponded to one T cell. The same protocol used for the earlier healthy control dataset was applied to prepare and sequence the patient libraries. Within a given batch, samples were prepared together, multiplexed and sequenced on the same HiSeq lane. The study's processing was this. Raw barcoded reads were processed with MIGEC, and single-read molecular identifier groups were discarded before consensus assembly and CDR3 extraction. Clonotype tables were post-analysed with VDJtools, normalizing diversity by down-sampling all datasets to the smallest sample size. To correct batch-related cross-sample contamination, repertoire overlap clustering matched CDR3 amino acid sequences but not nucleotide sequences. TCRdb took the public reads, trimmed them with fastp at Q25, ran MiXCR for clone calling and kept in-frame beta chains. Each record represents a unique CDR3 protein, reported with the most common genes and DNA among its rows. These V and J calls originate from TCRdb's pipeline instead of the authors' own analysis. The sample profile shows roughly 400,000 distinct CDR3 sequences; roughly 38% of them were found once. Approximately 7.7% of the sample is held by the ten biggest clonotypes.

Overall results and qualifications from the work: When samples were clustered directly using the F measure, samples prepared in the same batch co-clustered strongly, which prompted a batch-effect correction. Normalized Chao1 diversity was significantly lower in multiple sclerosis patients than controls, suggesting substantial peripheral T-cell clonal expansion. The control group was slightly older than the multiple sclerosis patient group. Significantly higher frequencies in patients than in controls were found for five or six TRBV segments, including TRBV5-6, TRBV5-1 and TRBV20-1.

To demonstrate the VDJtools post-analysis software, TCR beta repertoires were profiled from the peripheral blood of more than 10 young patients with multiple sclerosis. The patients with multiple sclerosis were children and adolescents between about 6 and 15 years of age. Recombination connected TRBV3-1 to TRBJ1-6; too little of a D gene remains to name it. Sequencing input: blood. This TCR came from a girl aged 2 to 10 with multiple sclerosis. The CDR3 corresponds to CASSLSSFLGSPLHF. The DNA sequence is as follows: TGTGCCAGCAGCCTATCATCATTCCTCGGTTCACCCCTCCACTTT.